This T cell receptor (beta chain) appears in the sequencing data of a study of graft-versus-host responses after intestinal transplantation. Study context: Among the recipients, all got anti-thymocyte globulin induction and then tacrolimus and steroids for about 3 years.

As regards this clone: Its antigen is as yet unknown.

The germline V gene has CDR1 SGDLS and CDR2 YYNGEE. The CDR3 has 15 amino acids. The junction had 5 bases not matched to a gene; V was cut back by 0 bases and J by 2 bases. Produced via immunoSEQ multiplex PCR; TCRdb's table is partial and in-frame only. The repertoire includes approximately 99,000 clones, roughly 92% of them detected once, and about 0.07% sits in the top ten. The rearrangement links TRBV9 to TRBJ2-7, with 7 bases aligning to TRBD1. This TCR came from a human donor who was the organ donor for an intestinal transplant. The specimen comprised unstimulated CD8+ T cells sorted from spleen or lymph node cells, sampled before transplant. CDR3 amino acids: CASSVGTGPTYEQYF. The DNA of the CDR3 is TGTGCCAGCAGCGTAGGGACAGGCCCTACCTACGAGCAGTACTTC.